These 25 T cell receptor beta chains originate from one sample sequenced in a study of shared clonotypes between healthy human individuals. TCRdb keeps only in-frame clones here, not all; method: immunoSEQ multiplex PCR. The sample has about 2.3 million clones, around 93% seen once. Input material: naive CD4+ T cells from PBMCs. Subset noted: CD45RA+ positively selected. Receptor source: a man between 18 and 35 years old in good health. Some clones in this sample may be carry-over from other donors' samples.

This clone is a singleton in its sample. The chain combines TRBV7-9 with TRBJ2-5; D is perhaps TRBD1 (5 bases). Germline V gene lookup returns CDR1 SEHNR and CDR2 FQNEAQ (reference sequence). With 5 bases removed from V and 2 bases from J, the gap between germline ends came to 15 bases. The CDR3 consists of 15 residues. DNA of the CDR3: TGTGCCAGCAGCCAAGACAGATCAACACAAGAGACCCAGTACTTC. Its translation is CASSQDRSTQETQYF.

For the CDR3, the DNA is TGTGCCAGCTCCCGGGACGTAAGAAGTCACGAGACCCAGTACTTC. Protein product: CASSRDVRSHETQYF. The chain joins TRBV28 to TRBJ2-5; either TRBD1 or TRBD2 may supply D (5 bases each). The CDR3 is 15 amino acids. Per germline, CDR1 MDHEN and CDR2 SYDVKM. V was shortened by 8 bases and J by 5 bases, with 21 bases between the two germline ends.

The chain is built from TRBV5-4 and TRBJ1-2; 9 bases line up with TRBD1. There are 16 residues in the CDR3. With V trimmed by 0 bases and J by 0 bases, 3 bases remained unmatched. Germline V gene sequence: CDR1 SGHNT, CDR2 YYREEE (reference sequence). The CDR3 loop reads CASSLGTGDANYGYTF. The CDR3, as DNA: TGTGCCAGCAGCTTGGGGACAGGGGACGCTAACTATGGCTACACCTTC.

About this clone: The same CDR3 can be traced to other DNA sequences in this sample. This chain joins TRBV6-5 and TRBJ2-3; D gene ambiguous. Trimming shortened V by 0 bases and J by 4 bases, and 8 bases separated the two germline ends. Germline-derived CDR1 and CDR2 are MNHEY and SVGAGI. There are 14 residues in the CDR3. The CDR3 DNA reads TGTGCCAGCAGTTACTCTAGGGCGGCAGATACGCAGTATTTT. The encoded protein is CASSYSRAADTQYF.

The chain is built from TRBV30 and TRBJ1-4, with TRBD1 identical over 7 bases. The V gene's germline CDR1 is GTSNPN and CDR2 SVGIG (reference sequence). The length of the CDR3 is 16 residues. The V gene end was trimmed by 2 bases and the J gene end by 7 bases; junction bases not matched to a gene: 13. CDR3 region: CAWSTSGGGQTEKLFF. The CDR3 DNA sequence: TGTGCCTGGAGTACCTCGGGGGGGGGACAGACTGAAAAACTGTTTTTT.

The gene calls are TRBV5-1 and TRBJ1-1; the D gene is possibly TRBD1 (5 bases). The CDR3 is 15 amino acids. V lost 3 bases and J lost 5, with 17 bases in between. Germline V gene data show CDR1 as SGHRS and CDR2 as YFSETQ. The chain's CDR3 is CASSSYDAGGTEAFF. CDR3 DNA: TGCGCCAGCAGCTCGTATGACGCGGGGGGGACTGAAGCTTTCTTT. The full variable domain, in which reference TRBV5-1 and TRBJ1-1 provide the parts outside the CDR3, is KAGVTQTPRYLIKTRGQQVTLSCSPISGHRSVSWYQQTPGQGLQFLFEYFSETQRNKGNFPGRFSGRQFSNSRSEMNVSTLELGDSALYLCASSSYDAGGTEAFFGQGTRLTVV.

The chain has TRBV28 and TRBJ2-1; tentatively, D is TRBD2 (7 bases). Germline V gene sequence: CDR1 MDHEN, CDR2 SYDVKM. The CDR3 consists of 17 residues. V lost 7 bases, J lost 7 bases, and 26 bases lay in between. The CDR3: CASNLGGVAGVANEQFF. DNA of the CDR3: TGTGCCAGCAACTTAGGGGGAGTGGCGGGAGTGGCGAATGAGCAGTTCTTC.

This clone has only one observation. The sample carries other DNA sequences with the same CDR3. The genes are TRBV28 and TRBJ2-7; the D is unclear. CDR1 is MDHEN, CDR2 SYDVKM, per germline. The CDR3 consists of 14 residues. Trimming took off 5 bases at V and 1 base at J, with 12 bases between the two ends. CDR3 sequence reads: CASSTPGRSYEQYF. The CDR3 nucleotides are TGTGCCAGCAGTACTCCGGGCAGATCCTACGAGCAGTACTTC.

This chain uses TRBV25-1 with TRBJ1-1, with D maybe TRBD1 (5 bases). The germline V gene encodes CDR1 MGHDK and CDR2 SYGVNS. The length of the CDR3 is 14 residues. The V and J ends lost 8 bases and 3 bases respectively, with 16 bases between them. CDR3 DNA sequence: TGTGCCAGCGGTGGGGGTTGGGGAGACACTGAAGCTTTCTTT. This codes for CASGGGWGDTEAFF.

The chain uses TRBV9 and TRBJ2-1; no clear D gene. The CDR3 has 15 residues. Trimming shortened V by 3 bases and J by 1 base, and 11 bases separated the two germline ends. Per the germline V gene, CDR1 is SGDLS and CDR2 is YYNGEE. The CDR3 DNA follows: TGTGCCAGCAGCGCCCAGCGCCCATCCTACAATGAGCAGTTCTTC. This codes for CASSAQRPSYNEQFF.

Only a few counts were recorded for this clone. Distinct nucleotide sequences in the sample also encode this CDR3. The V and J genes are TRBV5-1 and TRBJ2-5; maybe TRBD2 (5 bases). Between the trimmed V and J ends, which lost 4 bases and 1 base, there was a span of 8 bases. The CDR3 spans 13 residues. In germline, CDR1 is SGHRS, CDR2 YFSETQ. The CDR3 reads CASSPGVQETQYF. The CDR3 bases are TGCGCCAGCAGCCCCGGGGTCCAAGAGACCCAGTACTTC.

This sequence joins TRBV6-6 and TRBJ2-7; 9 bases map to TRBD1. The CDR3 has 14 amino acids. Germline V lookup: CDR1 MNHNY, CDR2 SVGAGI (reference sequence). The trim removed 5 bases at V and 2 bases at J, leaving 4 bases unmatched. This chain's CDR3 is CASSTWTGAYEQYF. The CDR3 coding sequence is TGTGCCAGCAGTACTTGGACAGGGGCCTACGAGCAGTACTTC.

In DNA form, the CDR3 reads TGTGCCAGCAGCTTAAGTATTAGCGGCGGGGAGCTGTTTTTT. Amino acid sequence: CASSLSISGGELFF. V gene TRBV7-9 combines with J gene TRBJ2-2; D may be TRBD2 (6 bases). CDR1 SEHNR and CDR2 FQNEAQ come from the germline V gene (reference sequence). The CDR3 is 14 amino acids. The V gene lost 2 bases and the J gene lost 7 bases, with 11 bases spanning the gap.

This chain joins TRBV5-1 and TRBJ2-2; D unresolved. Per germline, CDR1 SGHRS and CDR2 YFSETQ. V gave up 3 bases and J gave up 5 bases, with 8 bases separating them. The CDR3 is made up of 13 amino acids. DNA for the CDR3: TGCGCCAGCAGCTGGACCCGGACCGGGGAGCTGTTTTTT. Residues: CASSWTRTGELFF.

As concerns this clone: An end of the junction differs from the germline gene, which may be a read error. The V gene is TRBV10-3, the J gene TRBJ2-7; possibly TRBD1 for D (5 bases). This CDR3 comprises 16 residues. Germline loops: CDR1 ENHRY, CDR2 SYGVKD. The DNA for the CDR3 is TGTGCCGTCAGAAGTAGCCTAGGCGGACAAACCTACGAGCAGTACTTC. Its protein product is CAVRSSLGGQTYEQYF.

This sequence joins TRBV5-1 and TRBJ2-3; a possible D gene is TRBD1 (6 bases). Germline values: CDR1 SGHRS, CDR2 YFSETQ. The CDR3 has 15 residues. V lost 1 base and J 3 bases, leaving 12 bases between the germline ends. The CDR3 is CASSLRTDRTDTQYF. CDR3 nucleotides: TGCGCCAGCAGCTTGAGGACAGATAGGACAGATACGCAGTATTTT.

In regard to this clone: A read error may produce the germline difference seen at one junction end. This rearrangement joins TRBV6-6 to TRBJ2-7; 9 bases align to TRBD2. Germline CDR1 is MNHNY and CDR2 is SVGAGI (reference sequence). The CDR3 runs 11 residues. The DNA of the CDR3 is TGTGCCAGCAGGTTCGGGACTAGCAGTCTATGG. Amino acid sequence: CASRFGTSSLW.

The sample holds one count of this clone. This sequence joins TRBV19 and TRBJ2-5; 7 nucleotides align to TRBD1. This CDR3 is 14 amino acids long. CDR1 and CDR2 (germline): LNHDA, SQIVND (reference sequence). J was trimmed by 10 bases and V by 8 bases; bases with no gene match: 16. CDR3 protein: CASRPGQPPRVQYF. The CDR3 bases are TGTGCCAGTCGTCCGGGACAGCCTCCTAGGGTCCAGTACTTC.

The V call is TRBV19, the J call TRBJ2-3; 10 nucleotides align to TRBD2. The length of the CDR3 is 16 residues. The junction had 8 bases not matched to a gene; V was cut back by 6 bases and J by 2 bases. Germline-derived CDR1 and CDR2 are LNHDA and SQIVND (reference sequence). CDR3 loop: CASRSIGLADTDTQYF. As DNA, the CDR3 is TGTGCCAGTAGGTCGATAGGACTAGCGGACACAGATACGCAGTATTTT.

This chain links TRBV4-2 with TRBJ1-5; D is possibly TRBD1 (6 bases). This CDR3 has 14 residues. Germline CDR1 LGHNA, CDR2 YNFKEQ. Trimming removed 5 bases at V and 9 bases at J, with 17 bases between. The CDR3 region is CASSAQGGSRPQHF. As DNA, the CDR3 is TGTGCCAGCAGCGCACAGGGTGGTTCGCGGCCCCAGCATTTT.

The chain joins TRBV27 to TRBJ2-7; no reliable D call. Germline CDR1 is MNHEY and CDR2 is SMNVEV (reference sequence). The CDR3 consists of 13 residues. Trimming took 5 bases from V and 2 from J, leaving 10 bases between them. The CDR3 spells CASSPLPTYEQYF. The CDR3 DNA reads as TGTGCCAGCAGTCCGCTACCGACCTACGAGCAGTACTTC.

The chain uses TRBV6-5 and TRBJ1-2; D is unclear. Trimming took 4 bases from V and 8 from J, leaving 8 bases between them. The CDR3 loop spans 11 amino acids. The V gene's germline CDR1 is MNHEY and CDR2 SVGAGI. The CDR3 protein is CASSFGRGYTF. The CDR3 coding sequence is TGTGCCAGCAGTTTTGGGAGAGGCTACACCTTC.

V usage is TRBV18 and J usage is TRBJ1-3; D is uncertain. The CDR3 consists of 15 residues. Germline CDR1 reads KGHSH; CDR2 reads LQKENI. Trimming pared 3 bases from V and 0 bases from J, leaving 9 bases between. CDR3 sequence: CASSPISPSGNTIYF. CDR3 nucleotide sequence: TGTGCCAGCTCACCTATCAGTCCCTCTGGAAACACCATATATTTT. The complete variable domain, with remaining parts taken from reference TRBV18 and TRBJ1-3, reads NAGVMQNPRHLVRRRGQEARLRCSPMKGHSHVYWYRQLPEEGLKFMVYLQKENIIDESGMPKERFSAEFPKEGPSILRIQQVVRGDSAAYFCASSPISPSGNTIYFGEGSWLTVV.

This chain connects TRBV5-6 to TRBJ2-2; D might be TRBD2 (5 bases). With 1 base removed from V and 5 bases from J, the gap between germline ends came to 18 bases. CDR1 and CDR2 from the germline V gene are SGHDT and YYEEEE. The CDR3 runs to 17 residues. The CDR3 loop is CASSLLGLRGRTGELFF. The CDR3, as DNA: TGTGCCAGCAGCTTGTTAGGTCTCCGGGGTCGGACCGGGGAGCTGTTTTTT.

CDR3 in amino acids: CASSLDPPYEQYF. The CDR3 region has the DNA TGTGCCAGCAGCTTAGACCCACCCTACGAGCAGTACTTC. V is TRBV7-9 and J is TRBJ2-7, with no clear D. Trimming removed 1 base at V and 2 bases at J, with 6 bases between. CDR1 SEHNR and CDR2 FQNEAQ come from the germline V gene (reference sequence). This CDR3 has 13 amino acids.